This T cell receptor beta chain is from a study of cytomegalovirus exposure and HLA in healthy donors (dated by TCRdb to the late 2010s). Describing the broader study: An earlier analysis of roughly 500 of the donors reported roughly 300 Gb of sequence data and 95 million to 140 million unique TCR beta sequences obtained from about 180 million T cells. All discovery cohort repertoires had been generated using a single sequencing platform. Roughly five DR-DQ haplotypes were handled as single units for association and clustering, since linkage in the cohort was strong. Using immunosequencing, the study profiled T cell repertoires from about 610 subjects and related those repertoires to cytomegalovirus serostatus. The genetic ancestry cluster associated with self-reported Caucasian donors included approximately 85% of the roughly 400 genotyped donors. Class I and class II HLA loci were covered by the typing at four-digit resolution. In a later genetic analysis, genome-wide SNP genotypes for about 55% of the roughly 670 donors were used, and that subset was treated as a discovery cohort. To predict cytomegalovirus infection status, the study brought together high-throughput TCR immunosequencing, statistical association of individual TCRs with disease status, and machine learning. Along with the approximately 600-subject first cohort, a separate validation cohort of over 90 different subjects was used. An earlier analysis of some 500 of the donors used high-throughput TCR beta sequencing to judge whether each TCR beta V gene segment behaved as functional or pseudogenic. Alongside the repertoire data, information on donor age, sex, ethnicity and CMV serostatus was compiled. The aim of the study was to test whether cataloging public T cell receptors could identify signatures of past pathogen exposure. In a later analysis, previously published TCR beta repertoires from some 640 donors were re-analyzed and high-resolution HLA genotyping was added so that TCR occurrence patterns could be studied. Among a few hundred genotyped donors of the cohort, an average of approximately 240,000 unique TCR beta nucleotide sequences were sequenced per donor, approximately 20% of them non-productive. An early release that covered 640 HLA-typed donors contained 300 to 350 gigabases of sequencing data and approximately 85 million unique TCR sequences. In the later analysis, no new phenotypic data were used to find candidate immune exposures; instead, reliance was placed on TCR beta sequences and their occurrence across donors. The number of donors typed differed by locus, with roughly 629-640 for A, B, C, DRB1 and DQB1, around 500 for DQA1, about 610 for DPA1, and 400 to 490 for DPB1. General conclusions and limits of the study: Immune exposure information for the cohort was limited to CMV serostatus. In a later analysis, the rate of TCR association differed among HLA loci, with DRB1 alleles having the most associated TCRs and HLA-C alleles having the fewest. A cluster of highly shared sequence variants was judged likely to be a technical artifact of the sequencing pipeline. Linkage disequilibrium might explain the correlated functional status among segregating V segments, but an unknown experimental factor could not be ruled out. In a later analysis, HLA-associated TCR beta chains showed more clonal expansion and lower generation probabilities than non-associated chains that were equally common. Most TCR sequences were observed very rarely across donors, whereas some public TCRs were present in many individuals. Sequencing depth was assumed to be roughly uniform across donors in the presence/absence analyses, though that assumption may not hold. In a later genetic analysis, fewer N-insertions in productive TCRs were reported among donors in an Asian-associated ancestry cluster than the roughly 700-donor mean. In this cohort, only TCR beta chains were sequenced, and detectable features were limited by the absence of alpha or paired-chain data. In a later analysis, about 17,000 TCR beta sequences were associated with specific HLA alleles at a false discovery rate of 0.05. The authors suggested that the approach could potentially be extended to other disease states and immunological phenotypes. According to a later analysis, most CMV-associated TCR beta chains appeared to be HLA-restricted, and the HLA associations seemed to be driven largely by CMV exposure. Because the 87-base-pair reads could not distinguish some IMGT-functional V segments, including TRBV6-2 and TRBV6-3, those segments were excluded. Around 16 rarely observed V segments, including chromosome 9 orphons, were excluded from the earlier analysis of approximately 600 of the donors because counts were too low. In an earlier analysis of some 500 of the donors, most TCR beta V segments appeared in productive rearrangements about 87% or about 30% of the time, broadly matching IMGT annotations. Several of the top co-occurrence clusters appeared to be linked to parvovirus B19, influenza, CMV and Epstein-Barr virus, according to a later analysis. In a later genetic analysis, a missense DCLRE1C variant was associated with V-gene and J-gene trimming of TCR beta chains, and the association was replicated in an independent cohort. A further reported finding was that TCR beta sequences accurately predicted the HLA-A and HLA-B alleles for most subjects in the first cohort. A few of the identified cytomegalovirus-associated TCR beta chains were confirmed in vitro to be specific for cytomegalovirus antigens. A total of around 150 TCR beta chains were listed by the study as associated with cytomegalovirus. Assigning TCR associations to individual alleles was difficult when HLA alleles, especially DR and DQ, strongly co-occurred. HLA typing was unavailable for some donors at each locus, so association tests used only the typed subset. The classifier was reported to diagnose cytomegalovirus status with high specificity and sensitivity in both the original cohort and the validation cohort.

At the junction V is shortened by 5 bases and J by 5 bases, with 24 bases in between. For CDR1 and CDR2, the germline V gene (reference sequence) lists PRHDT and FYEKMQ. The CDR3 covers 17 residues, taking in both the cysteine and the phenylalanine. Solely the CDR3 DNA is kept, with 51 bases framed from the first base. Library generation was performed with the immunoSEQ multiplex PCR assay. For the multiplex PCR, a mixture combining 60 forward primers for TCR Vbeta segments and 13 reverse primers for TCR Jbeta segments was used. Amplification of the CDR3 region of rearranged TCR beta genes was performed with a multiplex PCR assay on genomic DNA. Amplified TCR beta libraries were sequenced as 87-base-pair reads on the Illumina HiSeq System. For the original study's pipeline: In a later analysis, around 80 million unique TCR beta chains were counted across the 500 to 700 repertoires, and roughly 11 million of these chains were shared by at least two donors. To remove PCR and sequencing errors, raw reads were error-corrected and collapsed into unique sequences using a nearest-neighbor algorithm that merged closely related sequences. V, D and J gene segments were assigned by aligning CDR3 sequences to IMGT reference sequences. For a sequence to be retained, at least a six-nucleotide match to both a V gene segment and a J gene segment was required. Rearrangements were classified as productive when the CDR3 lacked stop codons and remained in frame with V and J, and all other rearrangements were classified as non-productive. CDR3 was defined by IMGT convention, running from the second conserved V-encoded cysteine to the conserved J-encoded phenylalanine. In an earlier analysis of more than 550 of the donors, sequences lacking an unambiguous match to a single V gene segment were excluded. An earlier analysis of approximately 590 of the donors classified V segments as functional when productive rearrangements were above 56.7% and as segregating when the standard deviation between donors was above 5%. A statistical classification framework was built to diagnose cytomegalovirus status from the catalog of TCR beta chain sequences. A later analysis assigned V and J genes by comparing TCR nucleotide sequences with IMGT/GENE-DB human TR gene sequences. Using the TCRdist pipeline, a later analysis assigned CDR3 sequences along with most-parsimonious VDJ recombination scenarios. In a later analysis, every TCR beta chain was defined by the combination of its CDR3 amino acid sequence and its V-gene family, and reads without a unique V-gene family were dropped. As a way to deal with suspected cross-contamination and a sequencing artifact, a later analysis dropped 450 to 600 nucleotide sequences that were highly shared and had low generation probability. In a later analysis, a clonal expansion index was calculated for each public chain from normalized within-repertoire ranks of inferred template counts. A later analysis computed generation probabilities with a VDJ recombination model fitted to out-of-frame rearrangements, and checked the results against IGoR. In a later analysis, hypergeometric tests were used to score TCR-TCR, TCR-HLA and TCR-CMV co-occurrence, with a repertoire-size bias correction applied to TCR pairs. In a later analysis, false discovery rates were estimated by permuting HLA or CMV assignments 20 times. In a later analysis, co-occurring TCRs were grouped using DBSCAN, with TCRdist sequence similarity added in when clustering inside HLA-allele-positive subsets. For co-occurrence clustering, repertoires with fewer than 30,000 or more than 120,000 public chains were excluded, along with four to six repertoires with anomalous nucleotide sharing. Imported from immuneACCESS, the table was reduced by TCRdb to in-frame sequences with V and J called. These copies leave out some clones; in studies compared against another copy, an unresolved V gene accounts for under half, and the cause of the remainder is not known. The D gene and trimming were derived from the DNA, and the V and J assignments and clone size from that table. The sample table lists 55,000 or so clones, roughly four fifths of them with a count of one. Of the sample, about 3.1% is held by the ten largest clones.

About this clone: It has no known antigen specificity. Base quality data are lacking; no much larger clone is found one base away.

The cohort comprised some 730 healthy bone marrow donors. Cohort members were all nominally healthy when sampled, although unrecorded immune exposures were likely present. The donor was CMV seronegative and belonged to the group of around 400 seronegative cohort members. A peripheral blood sample was collected from each donor, and TCR beta sequencing was performed on peripheral blood mononuclear cells. Genomic DNA extraction from the blood cell samples was performed with the Qiagen DNeasy Blood Extraction Kit. Specimen: PBMCs. The chain links TRBV13 with TRBJ1-1; a confident D gene designation cannot be given. This TCR was recovered from a man aged 45-60 years in good health and CMV-seronegative. The DNA is TGTGCCAGCAGCCCCGGCGGAAGGGCGGGAGGTAGGACTGAAGCTTTCTTT. Its translation is CASSPGGRAGGRTEAFF.